The 4 T cell receptor beta chains presented below share a single source sample, sequenced in a study of cytomegalovirus exposure and HLA in healthy donors (dated by TCRdb to about 2017). The method behind the library was the immunoSEQ multiplex PCR assay. This immuneACCESS table, as held by TCRdb, lists in-frame sequences with V and J called but not all clones. Of the missing ones, under half trace to an unresolved V gene in checked studies; the others have no known cause. The sample contains fewer than 60,000 clones, 90% to 95% of them found a single time. The ten largest clones represent under 2% of the sample. The sequencing sample was made of PBMCs. The receptor source for this set is a woman between 18 and 29 years old in good health and CMV-seropositive.

This clone is a singleton in its sample. In DNA, the CDR3 is TGTGCCAGCAGCTCGGACAGGGCGCCCACAAACACTGAAGCTTTCTTT. Its translation is CASSSDRAPTNTEAFF. The genes are TRBV7-9 and TRBJ1-1; 8 bases match TRBD1. This CDR3 is 16 amino acids long. Germline V lookup: CDR1 SEHNR, CDR2 FQNEAQ (reference sequence). V trimming: 4 bases; J trimming: 2 bases; junction bases outside the gene matches: 9.

The V call is TRBV6-6, the J call TRBJ2-7, with 7 bases aligning to TRBD1. The V and J ends lost 6 bases and 1 base, in that order; junction bases with no gene match: 9. The germline V gene encodes CDR1 MNHNY and CDR2 SVGAGI (reference sequence). This CDR3 has 15 residues. CDR3 sequence reads: CASRAAGTASYEQYF. In DNA, the CDR3 is TGTGCCAGCAGAGCGGCCGGGACAGCTTCCTACGAGCAGTACTTC.

The chain recombines TRBV19 with TRBJ1-2; perhaps TRBD1 as D (5 bases). The ends were cut back, 1 base at V and 5 bases at J, with 26 bases in the middle. There are 19 residues in the CDR3. CDR1 is LNHDA, CDR2 SQIVND, per germline (reference sequence). CDR3 loop: CASSIGIRQGQGNAYGYTF. In DNA, the CDR3 is TGTGCCAGTAGTATAGGAATAAGGCAGGGCCAGGGAAACGCTTATGGCTACACCTTC.

The chain employs TRBV27 and TRBJ1-5, with D unresolved. The CDR3 length is 14 residues. V was pared by 2 bases and J by 2 bases, with 7 bases between. CDR1 and CDR2 from the germline V gene are MNHEY and SMNVEV (reference sequence). The CDR3, as DNA: TGTGCCAGCAGTTTAGGGCAGCGCAATCAGCCCCAGCATTTT. Protein sequence: CASSLGQRNQPQHF.